This record looks at one TCR beta chain sequence and its context. The data stem from a study of siplizumab effects on memory and regulatory T cells. Germline loops: CDR1 MGHDK, CDR2 SYGVNS. V shed 3 bases and J 8 bases; nucleotides not matched to a gene: 10. The CDR3 covers 15 residues. Profiling relied on immunoSEQ multiplex PCR, and the TCRdb table lists in-frame clones only, not all of them. The table lists around 26,000 clones, around 80% of them singletons, with about 22% in the top ten. The sequence was collected from a human donor in good health. The sequenced material came from memory CD4+ T cells sorted from blood. The chain combines TRBV25-1 with TRBJ2-1; 7 bases map to TRBD1. DNA of the CDR3: TGTGCCAGCAGTGATGAGGGGGCAAGATTTTATGAGCAGTTCTTC. It is translated as CASSDEGARFYEQFF.